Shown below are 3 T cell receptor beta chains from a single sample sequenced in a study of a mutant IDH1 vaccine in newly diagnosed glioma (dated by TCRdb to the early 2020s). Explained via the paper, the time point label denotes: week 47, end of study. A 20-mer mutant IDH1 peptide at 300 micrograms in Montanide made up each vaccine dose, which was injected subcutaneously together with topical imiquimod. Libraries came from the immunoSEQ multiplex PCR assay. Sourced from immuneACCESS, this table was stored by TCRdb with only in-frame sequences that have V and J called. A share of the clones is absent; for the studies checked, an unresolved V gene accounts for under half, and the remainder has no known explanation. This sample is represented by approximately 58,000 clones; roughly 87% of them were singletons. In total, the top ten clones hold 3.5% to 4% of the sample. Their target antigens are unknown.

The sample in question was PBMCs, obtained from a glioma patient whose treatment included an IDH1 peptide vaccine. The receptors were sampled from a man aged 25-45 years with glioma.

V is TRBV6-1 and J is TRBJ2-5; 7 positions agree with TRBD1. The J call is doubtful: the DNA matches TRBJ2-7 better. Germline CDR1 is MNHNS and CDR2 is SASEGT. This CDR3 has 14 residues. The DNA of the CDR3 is TGTGCCAGCAGTGTCGGAACAGGGGCCTACGAGCAGTACTTC. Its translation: CASSVGTGAYEQYF.

Written as DNA, the CDR3 is TGTGCCAGTAGTATTGGGACGGCAGGTTTTAATCAGCCCCAGCATTTT. Translating gives CASSIGTAGFNQPQHF. The chain couples TRBV19 to TRBJ1-5; D possibly corresponds to TRBD1 (5 bases). V gave up 3 bases and J gave up 4 bases, with 16 bases separating them. The CDR3 is 16 amino acids. CDR1 and CDR2 (germline): LNHDA, SQIVND (reference sequence).

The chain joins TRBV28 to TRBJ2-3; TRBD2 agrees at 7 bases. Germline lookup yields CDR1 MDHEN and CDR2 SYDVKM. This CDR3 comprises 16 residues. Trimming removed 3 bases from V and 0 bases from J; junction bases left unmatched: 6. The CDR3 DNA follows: TGTGCCAGCAGTTTTCCCGCGGGGGATAGCACAGATACGCAGTATTTT. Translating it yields CASSFPAGDSTDTQYF.